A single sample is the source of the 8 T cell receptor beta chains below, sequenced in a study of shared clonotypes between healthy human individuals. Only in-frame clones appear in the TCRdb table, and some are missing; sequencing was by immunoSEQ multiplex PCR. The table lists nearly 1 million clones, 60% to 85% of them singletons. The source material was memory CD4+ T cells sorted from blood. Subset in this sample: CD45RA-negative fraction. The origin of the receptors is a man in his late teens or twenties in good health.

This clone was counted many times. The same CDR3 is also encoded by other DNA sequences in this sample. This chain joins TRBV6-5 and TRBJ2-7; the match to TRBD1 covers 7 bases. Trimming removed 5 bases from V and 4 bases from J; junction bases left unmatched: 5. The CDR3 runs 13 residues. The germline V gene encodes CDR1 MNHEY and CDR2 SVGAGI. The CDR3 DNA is TGTGCCAGCAGTAGGACAGGAGTATACGAGCAGTACTTC. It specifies CASSRTGVYEQYF.

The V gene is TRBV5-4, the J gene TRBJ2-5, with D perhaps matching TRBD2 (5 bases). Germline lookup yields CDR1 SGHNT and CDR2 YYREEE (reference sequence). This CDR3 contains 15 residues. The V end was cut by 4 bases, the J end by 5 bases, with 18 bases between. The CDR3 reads CASSADLVTVETQYF. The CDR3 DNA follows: TGTGCCAGCAGCGCGGACTTAGTAACAGTCGAGACCCAGTACTTC.

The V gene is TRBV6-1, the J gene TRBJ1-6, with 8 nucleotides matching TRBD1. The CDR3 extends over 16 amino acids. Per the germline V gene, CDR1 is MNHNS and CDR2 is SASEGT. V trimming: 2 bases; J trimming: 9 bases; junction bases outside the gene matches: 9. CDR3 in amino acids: CASSEQTGAWVSPLHF. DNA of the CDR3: TGTGCCAGCAGTGAACAGACAGGGGCCTGGGTTTCACCCCTCCACTTT.

The chain's CDR3 is CASIRESSYNEQFF. In DNA, the CDR3 is TGTGCCAGCATCAGGGAAAGCTCCTACAATGAGCAGTTCTTC. The rearrangement uses TRBV2 and TRBJ2-1, with D perhaps matching TRBD1 (5 bases). Trimming pared 7 bases from V and 0 bases from J, leaving 10 bases between. Germline CDR1 is SNHLY and CDR2 is FYNNEI. The CDR3 is 14 amino acids.

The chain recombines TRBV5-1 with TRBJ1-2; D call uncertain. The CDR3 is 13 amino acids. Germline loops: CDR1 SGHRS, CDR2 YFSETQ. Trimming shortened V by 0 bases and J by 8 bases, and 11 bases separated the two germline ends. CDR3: CASSLGGQEGYTF. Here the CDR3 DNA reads TGCGCCAGCAGCTTGGGAGGGCAGGAGGGCTACACCTTC.

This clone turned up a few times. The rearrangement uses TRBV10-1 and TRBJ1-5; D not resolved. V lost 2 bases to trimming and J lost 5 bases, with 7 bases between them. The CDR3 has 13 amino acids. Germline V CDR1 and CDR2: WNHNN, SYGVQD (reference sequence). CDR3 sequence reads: CASSEKWDQPQHF. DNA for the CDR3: TGCGCCAGCAGTGAGAAGTGGGATCAGCCCCAGCATTTT.

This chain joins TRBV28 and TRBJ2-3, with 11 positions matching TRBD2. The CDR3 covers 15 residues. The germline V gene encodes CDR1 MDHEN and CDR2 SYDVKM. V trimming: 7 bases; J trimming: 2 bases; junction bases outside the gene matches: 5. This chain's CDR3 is CASTRTSGLTDTQYF. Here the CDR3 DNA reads TGTGCCAGCACCCGGACTAGCGGGCTCACAGATACGCAGTATTTT.

The CDR3 DNA follows: TGTGCCAGCAGTTACTCATCAACCAGCAGTGAAGCTTTCTTT. It codes for CASSYSSTSSEAFF. The V gene is TRBV6-6, the J gene TRBJ1-1; D unclear. Germline CDR1 MNHNY, CDR2 SVGAGI (reference sequence). This CDR3 has 14 residues. The V end lost 0 bases, the J end lost 7 bases, and 12 bases lay between the germline ends.